The rows below give T cell receptor beta chains drawn from one sample of a study of cytomegalovirus exposure and HLA in healthy donors. Assay used: immunoSEQ multiplex PCR; TCRdb lists only in-frame clones, some missing. The sample records over 150,000 clones, about 90% being singletons. The sequencing sample was made of PBMCs. The receptor source for this set is a young woman in good health and CMV-seronegative. CDR3s include the opening cysteine and the closing phenylalanine or tryptophan. A D gene is named only where the DNA matches it firmly.

D	V	CDR3
TRBD1	TRBV28	CASSTGTGNQPQHF
TRBD1	TRBV7-9	CASSRQGSGNTIYF
TRBD2	TRBV29-1	CSVAGVYTDTQYF
NA	TRBV6-5	CASSYSRNQEAFF
NA	TRBV25-1	CASRAGQLHGYTF
TRBD2	TRBV7-6	CASSSAGDPYNEQFF
NA	TRBV30	CAWSVQANYGYTF
TRBD2	TRBV5-1	CASGTSGNNNEQFF
NA	TRBV28	CASRGGTVYEQYF
NA	TRBV7-8	CASSFVGNTIYF
NA	TRBV5-1	CASSLVDNPGELFF
NA	TRBV19	CASSPTGSNTEAFF
NA	TRBV30	CAWSALRSFCTF
NA	TRBV7-8	CASSPVSGELFF
NA	TRBV28	CASSFRSRANNQPQHF